The T cell receptor (beta chain) under discussion was sequenced for a study of post-analysis software for immune sequencing data. Whole-study findings and limits: Five or six TRBV segments, including TRBV5-6, TRBV5-1 and TRBV20-1, were more frequent in patients than controls.

In regard to this clonotype: The antigen remains unidentified.

TCR beta libraries were prepared from cDNA with unique molecular identifiers. Each CDR3 protein gets one entry after TCRdb re-called the PCR reads with MiXCR. The sample shows more than 450,000 distinct CDR3 sequences, around 44% of them seen only once. CDR3 length: 13 amino acids. Germline V gene sequence: CDR1 SGHKS, CDR2 YYEKEE (reference sequence). Trimming stripped 1 base from V and 6 bases from J, with 10 bases between. This chain links TRBV5-5 with TRBJ1-2; possible D gene TRBD1, 6 bases. The sequenced sample consisted of blood. The receptor comes from a girl between 10 and 17 years old with multiple sclerosis. The CDR3 here is CASSLRSGDGYTF. The CDR3 nucleotides are TGTGCCAGCAGCTTGAGGTCAGGGGATGGCTACACCTTC.